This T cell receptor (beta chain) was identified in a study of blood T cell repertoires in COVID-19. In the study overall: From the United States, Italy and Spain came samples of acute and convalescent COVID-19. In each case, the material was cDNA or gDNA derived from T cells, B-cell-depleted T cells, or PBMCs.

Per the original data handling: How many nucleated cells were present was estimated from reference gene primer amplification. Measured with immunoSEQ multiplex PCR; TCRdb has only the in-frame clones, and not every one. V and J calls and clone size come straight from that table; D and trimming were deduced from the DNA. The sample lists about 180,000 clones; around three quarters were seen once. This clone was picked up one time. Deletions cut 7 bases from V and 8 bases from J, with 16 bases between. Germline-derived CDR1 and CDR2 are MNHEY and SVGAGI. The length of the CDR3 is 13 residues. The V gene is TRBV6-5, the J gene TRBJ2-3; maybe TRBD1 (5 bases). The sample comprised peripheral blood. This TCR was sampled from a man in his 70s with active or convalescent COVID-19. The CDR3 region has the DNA TGTGCCAGCAACCCCCGGCAGGGCGGTACGCAGTATTTT. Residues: CASNPRQGGTQYF.